This T cell receptor beta chain was documented in a study of cytomegalovirus exposure and HLA in healthy donors. The repertoire was sequenced with immunoSEQ multiplex PCR; TCRdb's copy has only in-frame clones and lacks some. The data show 120,000 or so clones, with about 96% seen just once and 1.5% to 2% held by the top ten. The CDR3 totals 17 residues. Germline V CDR1 and CDR2: LNHDA, SQIVND (reference sequence). The J segment lost 0 bases and the V segment lost 5 bases, leaving 2 bases of the junction unmatched. Sequenced material: PBMCs. The clonotype was recovered from a man between 18 and 35 years old in good health and CMV-seronegative. The chain combines TRBV19 with TRBJ2-2, with 14 bases matching TRBD2. For the CDR3, the DNA is TGTGCCAGTAGTGGGACTAGCGGGAGCTCGAACACCGGGGAGCTGTTTTTT. Its protein product is CASSGTSGSSNTGELFF.